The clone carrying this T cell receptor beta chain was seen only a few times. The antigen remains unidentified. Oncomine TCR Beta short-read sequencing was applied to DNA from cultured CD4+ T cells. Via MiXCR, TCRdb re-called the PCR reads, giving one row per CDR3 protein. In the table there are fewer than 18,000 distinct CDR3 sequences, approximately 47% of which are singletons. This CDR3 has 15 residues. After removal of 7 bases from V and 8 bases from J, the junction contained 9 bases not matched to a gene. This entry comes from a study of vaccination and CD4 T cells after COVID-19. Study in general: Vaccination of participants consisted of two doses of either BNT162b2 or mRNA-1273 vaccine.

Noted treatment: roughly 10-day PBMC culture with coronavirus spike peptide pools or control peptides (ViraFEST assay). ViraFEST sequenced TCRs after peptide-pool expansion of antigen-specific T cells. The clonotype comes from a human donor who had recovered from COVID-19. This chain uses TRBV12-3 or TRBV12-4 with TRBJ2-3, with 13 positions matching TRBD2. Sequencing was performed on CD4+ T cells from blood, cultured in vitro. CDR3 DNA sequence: TGTGCCAGCACCTCTCGGACTAGCGGGGGAGGTACGCAGTATTTT. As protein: CASTSRTSGGGTQYF.